This paragraph covers one TCR beta chain sequence. Authors' methods: For nucleated cells, counts were estimated from reference gene primer amplification. Using immunoSEQ multiplex PCR, the repertoire was profiled, and TCRdb retains in-frame clones only, with some absent. V, J and clone size are those of that table, while D and trimming were read from the DNA. The repertoire includes 250,000 or so clones, 87% of them detected once, and approximately 1.4% sits in the top ten. The sample is drawn from a study of blood T cell repertoires in COVID-19. Across the whole study: Researchers got acute and convalescent COVID-19 samples from the United States, Italy and Spain. PBMCs, B-cell-depleted T cells, or T cells provided the cDNA or gDNA that made up the material.

The sample taken for sequencing was peripheral blood. The sequence derives from a woman aged 40 to 50 who had recovered from COVID-19.

The CDR3 protein is CASSQVGGGAVGELFF. CDR3 DNA: TGTGCCAGCAGCCAAGTTGGCGGGGGGGCGGTCGGGGAGCTGTTTTTT. V gene TRBV4-2 combines with J gene TRBJ2-2; TRBD2 matches at 9 bases. The V segment lost 1 base and the J segment 7 bases; nucleotides outside the gene matches: 7. CDR1 and CDR2 from the germline V gene are LGHNA and YNFKEQ. This CDR3 region has 16 residues.